Presented here are 13 T cell receptor beta chains from one specimen sequenced in a study of molecular identifiers for immune sequencing clone quantification. Each CDR3 protein gets one entry after TCRdb re-called the PCR reads with MiXCR. Among approximately 670,000 distinct CDR3 sequences, 15% to 20% were seen once, and the ten largest hold 0.7% to 1%. Sequenced sample: naive CD8+ T cells from blood, with Jurkat cell RNA spiked in. Subset indicated: FACS-sorted CD8+CD4-CCR7+CD45RA+ naive T cells. The receptors were sampled from a human donor in good health. Some libraries in this study had Jurkat cell RNA spiked in.

This clonotype was seen many times. V is TRBV7-9 and J is TRBJ1-1, with D uncertain. V shed 5 bases and J shed 4 bases, with 20 bases lying between them. The CDR3 is made up of 16 amino acids. CDR1 is SEHNR and CDR2 is FQNEAQ in the germline V gene (reference sequence). The CDR3 nucleotides are TGTGCCAGCAGCCCGGACCTTACTGGTAGGGTCACTGAAGCTTTCTTT. Its protein is CASSPDLTGRVTEAFF.

The CDR3 here is CASRRLRDRGGINQPQHF. The CDR3 DNA sequence: TGTGCCAGCAGGAGACTCCGGGACAGGGGTGGAATCAATCAGCCCCAGCATTTT. The chain has TRBV6-2 or TRBV6-3 and TRBJ1-5; 10 bases are a match to TRBD1. The CDR3 length is 18 residues. Germline lookup yields CDR1 MNHEY and CDR2 SVGEGT. V lost 6 bases and J lost 3; bases outside the gene matches: 14.

This clonotype was detected many times. V gene TRBV2 combines with J gene TRBJ2-7; possible D gene TRBD2, 5 bases. In germline, CDR1 is SNHLY, CDR2 FYNNEI. V lost 4 bases to trimming and J lost 6 bases, with 19 bases between them. The CDR3 runs 15 residues. The CDR3 loop is CASSGFGGWQPEQYF. For the CDR3, the DNA is TGTGCCAGCAGTGGATTTGGCGGGTGGCAACCCGAGCAGTACTTC.

V and J are TRBV20-1 and TRBJ2-1; D uncertain. This CDR3 region has 12 residues. The germline CDR1 and CDR2 sequences are DFQATT and SNEGSKA (reference sequence). V was cut by 5 bases and J by 5 bases, with 10 bases left in between. The CDR3 region has the DNA TGCAGTGCTCGAAGGCCTGACAATGAGCAGTTCTTC. It codes for CSARRPDNEQFF.

The V and J genes are TRBV7-9 and TRBJ2-3, with TRBD2 identical over 10 bases. This CDR3 comprises 17 residues. V was clipped by 1 base and J by 7 bases; unmatched bases: 11. CDR1 SEHNR and CDR2 FQNEAQ come from the germline V gene (reference sequence). The CDR3 bases are TGTGCCAGCAGCTTAGAGTCTTGGACTAGCGGTAGTTATACGCAGTATTTT. Its protein product is CASSLESWTSGSYTQYF.

This clonotype has a count of ten or more. The J gene is TRBJ2-3, the V gene TRBV4-3; D ambiguous. The CDR3 has 16 amino acids. Germline values: CDR1 LGHNA, CDR2 YSLEER. Trimming removed 1 base from V and 0 bases from J, with 11 bases in between. The CDR3 protein is CASSQVEYDSTDTQYF. The CDR3 bases are TGCGCCAGCAGCCAAGTGGAGTACGACAGCACAGATACGCAGTATTTT.

This clonotype showed up just a few times. V gene TRBV30 combines with J gene TRBJ1-1; tentative D call: TRBD1 (5 bases). The CDR3 extends over 12 amino acids. V dropped 4 bases and J dropped 8 bases, with 14 bases sitting between them. Germline-derived CDR1 and CDR2 are GTSNPN and SVGIG (reference sequence). The CDR3 DNA is TGTGCCTGGACCTGGGGACTGGGAGAAGCTTTCTTT. It yields the protein CAWTWGLGEAFF.

The V gene is TRBV9, the J gene TRBJ2-5; 7 positions match TRBD2. The CDR3 extends over 15 amino acids. V lost 0 bases and J lost 5; bases outside the gene matches: 7. Germline V gene lookup returns CDR1 SGDLS and CDR2 YYNGEE. The CDR3 DNA sequence: TGTGCCAGCAGCGTAGATGGCGGGGGATCTGAGACCCAGTACTTC. Amino acid sequence: CASSVDGGGSETQYF.

This clonotype was seen repeatedly, ten times or more. The chain uses TRBV7-8 and TRBJ2-5; perhaps TRBD2 as D (6 bases). Germline CDR1 and CDR2: SGHVS and FQNEAQ. The ends were cut back, 0 bases at V and 4 bases at J, with 12 bases in the middle. The CDR3 consists of 15 residues. Written as DNA, the CDR3 is TGTGCCAGCAGCTTAGCGGCTAGCGTAGGAGAGACCCAGTACTTC. This sequence encodes CASSLAASVGETQYF.

This clonotype was counted many times. The chain is built from TRBV7-9 and TRBJ1-2; D call uncertain. Trimming stripped 3 bases from V and 1 base from J, with 24 bases between. The CDR3 covers 19 residues. CDR1 is SEHNR, CDR2 FQNEAQ, per germline (reference sequence). CDR3 amino acids: CASSFLEGPRVRDNYGYTF. CDR3 nucleotide sequence: TGTGCCAGCAGCTTTCTCGAGGGCCCGAGGGTTCGGGATAACTATGGCTACACCTTC.

This clonotype was detected many times. DNA for the CDR3: TGTGCCAGCAGCACTCCAGAAACGCCCCAGCATTTT. Amino acids: CASSTPETPQHF. J is TRBJ1-5 and V is TRBV5-6; no clear D. Germline V lookup: CDR1 SGHDT, CDR2 YYEEEE. The CDR3 has 12 residues. V dropped 4 bases and J dropped 9 bases, with 11 bases sitting between them.

This clonotype was picked up many times. The rearrangement links TRBV20-1 to TRBJ2-1; 8 positions agree with TRBD1. V dropped 5 bases and J dropped 8; count of bases not matched to a gene: 17. Germline CDR1 is DFQATT and CDR2 is SNEGSKA (reference sequence). This CDR3 spans 16 amino acids. The CDR3 sequence is CSASADDRGRMDEQFF. In DNA form, the CDR3 reads TGCAGTGCTTCAGCTGATGACAGGGGTCGCATGGATGAGCAGTTCTTC.

Remarks on this clonotype: It may be a read error: a sequence one base away is much more abundant. Lacking the conserved final phenylalanine or tryptophan, this CDR3 likely reflects a read error. This chain connects TRBV18 to TRBJ2-7, with 9 bases fitting TRBD1. The CDR3 contains 12 residues. V shed 6 bases and J 5 bases; nucleotides not matched to a gene: 2. Per germline, CDR1 KGHSH and CDR2 LQKENI. CDR3 coding DNA: TGTGCCAGCTCCGGACAGGGGCACGAGCAGTACCTC. It codes for CASSGQGHEQYL.